This paragraph reports one T cell receptor (beta chain). Use of 60 Vbeta and 13 Jbeta primers characterized the PCR. Using immunoSEQ multiplex PCR, the repertoire was profiled, and TCRdb retains in-frame clones only, with some absent. The sample has some 120,000 clones; 70% to 85% are singletons. The data were taken from a study of cytomegalovirus exposure and HLA in healthy donors. The germline gives CDR1 KGHSH, CDR2 LQKENI. The CDR3 extends over 13 amino acids. The V gene lost 5 bases and the J gene lost 5 bases, with 12 bases spanning the gap. This sequence was found in a man aged 40-55 years in good health and CMV-seropositive. Specimen: PBMCs. The chain combines TRBV18 with TRBJ1-1, with D tentatively TRBD1 (5 bases). The CDR3 loop reads CASSATERTEAFF. DNA for the CDR3: TGTGCCAGCTCAGCGACAGAAAGGACTGAAGCTTTCTTT.